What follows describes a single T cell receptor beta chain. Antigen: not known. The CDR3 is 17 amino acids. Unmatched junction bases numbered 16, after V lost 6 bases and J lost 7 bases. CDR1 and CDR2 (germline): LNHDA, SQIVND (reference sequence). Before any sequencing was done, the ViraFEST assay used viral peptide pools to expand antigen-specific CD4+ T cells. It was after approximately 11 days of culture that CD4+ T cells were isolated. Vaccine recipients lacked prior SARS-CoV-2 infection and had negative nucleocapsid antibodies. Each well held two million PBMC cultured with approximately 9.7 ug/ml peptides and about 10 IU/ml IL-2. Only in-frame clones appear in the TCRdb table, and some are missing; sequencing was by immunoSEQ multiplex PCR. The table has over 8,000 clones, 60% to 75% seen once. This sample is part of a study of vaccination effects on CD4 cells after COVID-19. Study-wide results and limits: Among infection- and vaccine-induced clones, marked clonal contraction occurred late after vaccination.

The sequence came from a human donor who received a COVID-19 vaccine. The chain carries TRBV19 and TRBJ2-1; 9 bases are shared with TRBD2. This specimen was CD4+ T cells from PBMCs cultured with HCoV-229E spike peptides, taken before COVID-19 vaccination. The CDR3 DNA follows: TGTGCCAGTAGACTATCAGGGTGGACTAGCGTTCAGAATGAGCAGTTCTTC. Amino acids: CASRLSGWTSVQNEQFF.